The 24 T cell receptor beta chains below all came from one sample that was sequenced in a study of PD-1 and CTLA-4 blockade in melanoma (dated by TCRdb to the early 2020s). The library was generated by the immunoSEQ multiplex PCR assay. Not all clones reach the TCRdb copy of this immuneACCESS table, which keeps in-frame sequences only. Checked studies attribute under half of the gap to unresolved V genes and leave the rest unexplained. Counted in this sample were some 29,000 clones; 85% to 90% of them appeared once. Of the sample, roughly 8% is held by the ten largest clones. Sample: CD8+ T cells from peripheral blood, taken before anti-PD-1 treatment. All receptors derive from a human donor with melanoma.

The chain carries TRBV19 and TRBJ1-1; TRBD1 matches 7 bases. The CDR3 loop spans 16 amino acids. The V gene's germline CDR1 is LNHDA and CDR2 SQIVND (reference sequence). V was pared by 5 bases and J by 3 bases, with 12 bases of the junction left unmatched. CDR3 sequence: CASSHRRDQGDTEAFF. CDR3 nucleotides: TGTGCCAGTAGTCACCGCCGGGACCAGGGGGACACTGAAGCTTTCTTT.

CDR3 sequence reads: CASSQDRGSSGNTIYF. CDR3 in DNA: TGTGCCAGCAGCCAAGATAGAGGGTCGTCTGGAAACACCATATATTTT. The V gene is TRBV14, the J gene TRBJ1-3, with unresolved D. The CDR3 covers 16 residues. Deletions cut 0 bases from V and 1 base from J, with 10 bases between. Per the germline V gene, CDR1 is SGHDN and CDR2 is FVKESK.

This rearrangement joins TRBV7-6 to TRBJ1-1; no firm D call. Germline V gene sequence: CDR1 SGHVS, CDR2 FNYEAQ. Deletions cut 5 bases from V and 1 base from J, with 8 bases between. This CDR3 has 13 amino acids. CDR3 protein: CASSTNTNTEAFF. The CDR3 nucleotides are TGTGCCAGCAGCACCAACACGAACACTGAAGCTTTCTTT.

Here the CDR3 reads CASSSTGVGEAFF. CDR3 sequence (DNA): TGTGCCAGCAGCTCCACAGGGGTGGGGGAAGCTTTCTTT. This chain joins TRBV7-9 and TRBJ1-1; 7 positions agree with TRBD1. J gave up 8 bases and V 4 bases, and 7 bases lay outside the gene matches. CDR3 length: 13 amino acids. Germline-derived CDR1 and CDR2 are SEHNR and FQNEAQ (reference sequence).

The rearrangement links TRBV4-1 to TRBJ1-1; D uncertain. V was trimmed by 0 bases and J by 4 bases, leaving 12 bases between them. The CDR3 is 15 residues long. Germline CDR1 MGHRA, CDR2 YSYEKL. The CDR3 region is CASSQDGRESTEAFF. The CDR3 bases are TGCGCCAGCAGCCAAGATGGAAGGGAGAGCACTGAAGCTTTCTTT.

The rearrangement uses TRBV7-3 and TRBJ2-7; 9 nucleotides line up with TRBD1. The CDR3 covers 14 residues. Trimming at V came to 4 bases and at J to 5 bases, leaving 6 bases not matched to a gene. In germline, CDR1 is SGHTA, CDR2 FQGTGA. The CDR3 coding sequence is TGTGCCAGCAGCTCCGGGACAGGGATCGACGAGCAGTACTTC. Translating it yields CASSSGTGIDEQYF.

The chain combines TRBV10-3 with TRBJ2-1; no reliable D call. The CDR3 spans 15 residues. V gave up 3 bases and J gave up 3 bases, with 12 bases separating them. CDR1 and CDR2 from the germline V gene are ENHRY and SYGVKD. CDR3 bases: TGTGCCATCAGTGATACCCCCGGTGGCTACAATGAGCAGTTCTTC. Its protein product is CAISDTPGGYNEQFF.

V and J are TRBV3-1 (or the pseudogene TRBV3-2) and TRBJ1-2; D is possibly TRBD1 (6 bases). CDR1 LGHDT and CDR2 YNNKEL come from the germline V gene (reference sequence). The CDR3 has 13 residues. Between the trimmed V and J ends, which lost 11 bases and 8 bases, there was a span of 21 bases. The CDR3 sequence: CAGRQDLLQGYTF. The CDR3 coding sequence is TGTGCCGGTCGACAGGACCTTTTACAGGGCTACACCTTC.

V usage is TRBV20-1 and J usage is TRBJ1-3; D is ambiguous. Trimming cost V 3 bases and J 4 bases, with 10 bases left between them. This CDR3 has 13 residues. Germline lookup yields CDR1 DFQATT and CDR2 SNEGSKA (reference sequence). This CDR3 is CSASRPTGNTIYF. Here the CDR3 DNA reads TGCAGTGCTAGTAGGCCGACGGGAAACACCATATATTTT.

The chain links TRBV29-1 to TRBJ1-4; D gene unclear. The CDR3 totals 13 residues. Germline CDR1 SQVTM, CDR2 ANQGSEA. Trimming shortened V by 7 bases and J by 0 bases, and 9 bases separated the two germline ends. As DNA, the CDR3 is TGCAGCGCCGCGGGTGCAACTAATGAAAAACTGTTTTTT. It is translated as CSAAGATNEKLFF. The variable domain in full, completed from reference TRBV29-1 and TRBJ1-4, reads SAVISQKPSRDICQRGTSLTIQCQVDSQVTMMFWYRQQPGQSLTLIATANQGSEATYESGFVIDKFPISRPNLTFSTLTVSNMSPEDSSIYLCSAAGATNEKLFFGSGTQLSVL.

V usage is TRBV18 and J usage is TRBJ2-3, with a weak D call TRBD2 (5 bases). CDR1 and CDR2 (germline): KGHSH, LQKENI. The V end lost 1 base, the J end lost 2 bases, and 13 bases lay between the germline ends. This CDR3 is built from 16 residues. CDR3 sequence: CASSPLEGSATDTQYF. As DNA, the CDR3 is TGTGCCAGCTCACCACTGGAAGGGAGCGCCACAGATACGCAGTATTTT.

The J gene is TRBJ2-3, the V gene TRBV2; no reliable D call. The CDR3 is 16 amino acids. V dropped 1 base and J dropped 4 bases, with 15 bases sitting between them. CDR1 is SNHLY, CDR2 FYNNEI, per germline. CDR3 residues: CASSEVTERRSDTQYF. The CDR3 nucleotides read TGTGCCAGCAGTGAAGTGACTGAACGAAGATCAGATACGCAGTATTTT.

In DNA form, the CDR3 reads TGTGCCAGCAGCATCAACACTGAAGCTTTCTTT. Translating gives CASSINTEAFF. The V and J genes are TRBV27 and TRBJ1-1; D not certain. This CDR3 contains 11 residues. Per germline, CDR1 MNHEY and CDR2 SMNVEV (reference sequence). V was shortened by 6 bases and J by 2 bases, with 4 bases between the two germline ends.

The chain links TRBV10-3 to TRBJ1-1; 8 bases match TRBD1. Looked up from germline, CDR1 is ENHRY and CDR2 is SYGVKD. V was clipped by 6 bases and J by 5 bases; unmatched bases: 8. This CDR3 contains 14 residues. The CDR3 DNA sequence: TGTGCCATCAGCGAAGGACAGGGTTTGACTGAAGCTTTCTTT. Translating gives CAISEGQGLTEAFF.

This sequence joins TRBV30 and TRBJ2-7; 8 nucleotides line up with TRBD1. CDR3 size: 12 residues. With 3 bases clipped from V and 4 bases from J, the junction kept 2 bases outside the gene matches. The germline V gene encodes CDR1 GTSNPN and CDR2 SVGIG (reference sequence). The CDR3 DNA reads TGTGCCTGGAGGGACAGGGCGTACGAGCAGTACTTC. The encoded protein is CAWRDRAYEQYF.

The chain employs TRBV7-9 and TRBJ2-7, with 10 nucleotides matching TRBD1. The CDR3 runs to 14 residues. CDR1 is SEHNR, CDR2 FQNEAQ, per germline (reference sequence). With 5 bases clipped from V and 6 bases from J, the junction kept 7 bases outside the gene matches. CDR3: CASSPPGQGSEQYF. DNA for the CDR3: TGTGCCAGCAGCCCCCCGGGACAGGGGAGCGAGCAGTACTTC. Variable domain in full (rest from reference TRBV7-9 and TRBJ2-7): DTGVSQNPRHKITKRGQNVTFRCDPISEHNRLYWYRQTLGQGPEFLTYFQNEAQLEKSRLLSDRFSAERPKGSFSTLEIQRTEQGDSAMYLCASSPPGQGSEQYFGPGTRLTVT.

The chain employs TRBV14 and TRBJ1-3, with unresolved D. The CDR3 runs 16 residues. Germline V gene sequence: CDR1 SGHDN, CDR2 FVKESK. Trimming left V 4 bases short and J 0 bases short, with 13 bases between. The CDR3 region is CASSPMDRYSGNTIYF. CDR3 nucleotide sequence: TGTGCCAGCAGCCCCATGGACCGCTACTCTGGAAACACCATATATTTT.

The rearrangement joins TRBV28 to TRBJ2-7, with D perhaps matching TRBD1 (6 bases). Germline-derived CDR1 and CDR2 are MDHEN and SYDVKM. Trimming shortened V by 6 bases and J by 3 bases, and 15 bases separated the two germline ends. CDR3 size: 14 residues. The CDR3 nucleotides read TGTGCCAGCAGGGACAGAGCAGGGGTCTACGAGCAGTACTTC. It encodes CASRDRAGVYEQYF.

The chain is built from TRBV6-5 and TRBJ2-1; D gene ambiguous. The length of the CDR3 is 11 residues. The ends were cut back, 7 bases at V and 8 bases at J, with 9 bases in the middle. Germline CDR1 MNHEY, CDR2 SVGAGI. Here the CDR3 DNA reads TGTGCCAGCATCCACCGGGATGAGCAGTTCTTC. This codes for CASIHRDEQFF.

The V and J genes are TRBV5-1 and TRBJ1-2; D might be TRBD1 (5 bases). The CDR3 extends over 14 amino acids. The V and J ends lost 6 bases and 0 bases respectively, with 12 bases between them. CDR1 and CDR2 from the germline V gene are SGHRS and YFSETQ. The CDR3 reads CASKEDRTNYGYTF. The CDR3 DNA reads TGCGCCAGCAAGGAAGACAGAACTAACTATGGCTACACCTTC. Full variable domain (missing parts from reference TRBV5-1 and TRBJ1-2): KAGVTQTPRYLIKTRGQQVTLSCSPISGHRSVSWYQQTPGQGLQFLFEYFSETQRNKGNFPGRFSGRQFSNSRSEMNVSTLELGDSALYLCASKEDRTNYGYTFGSGTRLTVV.

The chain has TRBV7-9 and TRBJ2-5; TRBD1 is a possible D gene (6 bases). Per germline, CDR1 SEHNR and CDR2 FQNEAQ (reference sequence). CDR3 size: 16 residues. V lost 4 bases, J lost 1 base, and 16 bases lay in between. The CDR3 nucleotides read TGTGCCAGCAGCTCGCAGGGAACAGGGCTCCAAGAGACCCAGTACTTC. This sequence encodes CASSSQGTGLQETQYF.

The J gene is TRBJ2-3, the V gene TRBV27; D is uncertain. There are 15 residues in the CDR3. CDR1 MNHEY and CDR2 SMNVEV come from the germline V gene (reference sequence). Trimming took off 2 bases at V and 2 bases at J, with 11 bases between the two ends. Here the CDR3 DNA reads TGTGCCAGCAGTTTAGCCCCCTGGCCCACAGATACGCAGTATTTT. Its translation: CASSLAPWPTDTQYF.

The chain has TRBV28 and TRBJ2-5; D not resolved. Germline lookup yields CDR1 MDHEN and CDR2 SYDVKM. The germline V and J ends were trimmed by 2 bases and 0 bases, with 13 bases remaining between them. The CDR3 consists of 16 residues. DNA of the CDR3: TGTGCCAGCAGTTTAGAACAACCACCATACCAAGAGACCCAGTACTTC. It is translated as CASSLEQPPYQETQYF. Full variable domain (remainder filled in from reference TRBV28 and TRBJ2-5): DVKVTQSSRYLVKRTGEKVFLECVQDMDHENMFWYRQDPGLGLRLIYFSYDVKMKEKGDIPEGYSVSREKKERFSLILESASTNQTSMYLCASSLEQPPYQETQYFGPGTRLLVL.

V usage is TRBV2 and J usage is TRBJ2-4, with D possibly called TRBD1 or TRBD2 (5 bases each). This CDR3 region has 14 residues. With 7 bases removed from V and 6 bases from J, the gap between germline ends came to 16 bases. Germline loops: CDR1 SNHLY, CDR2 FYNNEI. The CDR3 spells CASTSGAGGNIQYF. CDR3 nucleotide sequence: TGTGCCAGCACCTCCGGGGCGGGTGGAAACATTCAGTACTTC.